The present TCR beta chain was sequenced within a study of blood T cell repertoires in COVID-19. CDR3 length equals 16 residues. The ends lost 0 bases at V and 2 bases at J; junction bases unmatched: 3. The germline CDR1 and CDR2 sequences are SGDLS and YYNGEE. Those enrolled in Seattle joined during active infection and were followed longitudinally afterward. Using immunoSEQ multiplex PCR, the repertoire was profiled, and TCRdb retains in-frame clones only, with some absent. The data hold over 150,000 clones, with approximately 88% observed a single time. The sample taken for sequencing was peripheral blood. The gene calls are TRBV9 and TRBJ2-1; 9 positions agree with TRBD2. The origin of this receptor is a woman between 40 and 50 years old with COVID-19, enrolled during active disease. The CDR3, as DNA: TGTGCCAGCAGCGTAGGAGGCGGGGGGGCCTACAATGAGCAGTTCTTC. Translation gives CASSVGGGGAYNEQFF. Looking up the rest from reference TRBV9 and TRBJ2-1 gives the full variable domain: DSGVTQTPKHLITATGQRVTLRCSPRSGDLSVYWYQQSLDQGLQFLIQYYNGEERAKGNILERFSAQQFPDLHSELNLSSLELGDSALYFCASSVGGGGAYNEQFFGPGTRLTVL.